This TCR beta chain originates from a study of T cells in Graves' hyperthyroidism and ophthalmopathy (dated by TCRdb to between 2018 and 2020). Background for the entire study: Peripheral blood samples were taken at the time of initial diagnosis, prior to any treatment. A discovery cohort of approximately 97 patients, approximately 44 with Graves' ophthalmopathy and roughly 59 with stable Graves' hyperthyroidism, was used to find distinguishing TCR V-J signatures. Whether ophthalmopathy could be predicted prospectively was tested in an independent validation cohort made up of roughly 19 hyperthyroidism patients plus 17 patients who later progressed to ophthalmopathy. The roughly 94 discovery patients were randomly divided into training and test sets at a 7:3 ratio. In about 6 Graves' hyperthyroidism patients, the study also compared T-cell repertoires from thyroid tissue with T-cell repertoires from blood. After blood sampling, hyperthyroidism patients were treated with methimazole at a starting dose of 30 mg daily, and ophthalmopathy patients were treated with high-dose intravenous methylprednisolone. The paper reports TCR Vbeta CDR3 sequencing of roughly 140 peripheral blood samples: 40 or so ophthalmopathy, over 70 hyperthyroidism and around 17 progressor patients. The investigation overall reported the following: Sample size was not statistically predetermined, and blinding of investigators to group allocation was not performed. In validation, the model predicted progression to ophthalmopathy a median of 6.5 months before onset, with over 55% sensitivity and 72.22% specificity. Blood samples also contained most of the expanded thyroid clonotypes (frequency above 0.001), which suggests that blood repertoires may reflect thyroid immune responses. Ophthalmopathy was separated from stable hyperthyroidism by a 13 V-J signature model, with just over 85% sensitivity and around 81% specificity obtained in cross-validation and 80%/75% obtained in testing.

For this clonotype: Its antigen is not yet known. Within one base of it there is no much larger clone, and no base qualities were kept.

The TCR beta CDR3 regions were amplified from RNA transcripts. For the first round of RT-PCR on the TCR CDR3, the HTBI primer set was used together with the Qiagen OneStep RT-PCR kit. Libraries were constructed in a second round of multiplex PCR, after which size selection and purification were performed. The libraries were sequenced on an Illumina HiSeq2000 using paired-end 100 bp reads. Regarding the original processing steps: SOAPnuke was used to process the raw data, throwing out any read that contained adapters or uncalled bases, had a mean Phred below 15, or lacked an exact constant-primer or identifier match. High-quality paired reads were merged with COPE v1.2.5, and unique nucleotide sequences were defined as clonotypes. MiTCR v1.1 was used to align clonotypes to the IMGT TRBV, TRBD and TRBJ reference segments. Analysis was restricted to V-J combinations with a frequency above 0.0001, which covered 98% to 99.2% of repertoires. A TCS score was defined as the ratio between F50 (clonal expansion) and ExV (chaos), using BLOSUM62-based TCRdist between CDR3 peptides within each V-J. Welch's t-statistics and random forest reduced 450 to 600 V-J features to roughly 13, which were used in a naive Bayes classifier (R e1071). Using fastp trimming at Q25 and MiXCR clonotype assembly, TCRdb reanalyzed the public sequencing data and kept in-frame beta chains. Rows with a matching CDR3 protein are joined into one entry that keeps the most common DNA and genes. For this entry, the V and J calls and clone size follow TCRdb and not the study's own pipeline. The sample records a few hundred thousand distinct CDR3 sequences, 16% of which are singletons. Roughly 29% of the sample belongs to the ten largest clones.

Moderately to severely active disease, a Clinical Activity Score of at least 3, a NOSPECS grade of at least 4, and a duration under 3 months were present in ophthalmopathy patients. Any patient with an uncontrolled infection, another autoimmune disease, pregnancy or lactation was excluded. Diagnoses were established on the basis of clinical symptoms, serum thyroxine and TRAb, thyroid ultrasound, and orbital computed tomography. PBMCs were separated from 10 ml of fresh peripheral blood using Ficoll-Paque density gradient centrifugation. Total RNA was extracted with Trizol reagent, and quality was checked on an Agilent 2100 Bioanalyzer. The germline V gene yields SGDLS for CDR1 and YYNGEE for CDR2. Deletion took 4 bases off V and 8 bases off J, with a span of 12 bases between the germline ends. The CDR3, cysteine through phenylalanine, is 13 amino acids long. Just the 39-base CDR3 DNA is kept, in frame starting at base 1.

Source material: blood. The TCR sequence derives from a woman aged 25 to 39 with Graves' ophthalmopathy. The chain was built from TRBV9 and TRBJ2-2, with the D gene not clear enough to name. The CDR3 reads CASSPPRQGELFF. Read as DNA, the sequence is TGTGCCAGCAGCCCCCCCCGGCAAGGGGAGCTGTTTTTT. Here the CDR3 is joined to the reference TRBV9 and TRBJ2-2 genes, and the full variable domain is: DSGVTQTPKHLITATGQRVTLRCSPRSGDLSVYWYQQSLDQGLQFLIQYYNGEERAKGNILERFSAQQFPDLHSELNLSSLELGDSALYFCASSPPRQGELFFGEGSRLTVL.